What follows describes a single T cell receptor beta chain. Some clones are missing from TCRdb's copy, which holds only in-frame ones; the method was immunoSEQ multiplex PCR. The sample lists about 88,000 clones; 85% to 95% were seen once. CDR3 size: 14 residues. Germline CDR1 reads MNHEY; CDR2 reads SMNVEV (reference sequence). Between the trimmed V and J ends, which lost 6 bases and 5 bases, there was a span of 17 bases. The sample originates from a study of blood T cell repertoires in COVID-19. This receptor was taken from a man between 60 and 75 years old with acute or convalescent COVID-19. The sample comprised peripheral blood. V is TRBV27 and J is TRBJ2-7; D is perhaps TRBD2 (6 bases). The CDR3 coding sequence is TGTGCCAGCAGCCACTTCCGGGAGAATAACGAGCAGTACTTC. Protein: CASSHFRENNEQYF.